This TCR beta chain appears in the sequencing data of a study of cytomegalovirus exposure and HLA in healthy donors. Study findings and constraints: In a later analysis, TCR association rates varied by HLA locus: DRB1 most, HLA-C fewest. When a later analysis was performed, an Asian-associated ancestry cluster reportedly had fewer N-insertions than the approximately 690-donor mean.

Donors were ostensibly healthy at sampling, although undocumented immune exposures were probable. The PCR made use of 60 Vbeta and 13 Jbeta primers. Sequencing was performed with immunoSEQ multiplex PCR; in TCRdb, only in-frame clones are kept and a portion is missing. The clone table shows 200,000 or so clones, with the ten largest holding 0.74%. Losses at the gene ends were 3 bases for V and 6 bases for J; bases not matched to a gene: 13. Per germline, CDR1 KGHSH and CDR2 LQKENI. CDR3 length: 17 residues. As for this clone: As yet, its antigen is unknown.

This receptor was obtained from a boy aged 10-17 years in good health and CMV-seronegative. Sequencing was performed on PBMCs. This chain links TRBV18 with TRBJ1-2, with 10 nucleotides matching TRBD1. The CDR3 region is CASSPELAGTGEDGYTF. The CDR3 DNA reads as TGTGCCAGCTCACCCGAGCTTGCCGGGACAGGGGAGGATGGCTACACCTTC.